This TCR beta chain is drawn from a study of a mutant IDH1 vaccine in newly diagnosed glioma. Study at large: Treated patients comprised 62.5% males and around 40% females, mean age 40.4 years.

Noted time point: baseline, week 1 (first vaccination visit). The treatment is: pre-vaccination baseline after standard-of-care therapy. New IDH1-mutant, ATRX-lost WHO grade 3 or 4 astrocytomas occurred in donors. In germline, CDR1 is MGHRA, CDR2 YSYEKL. V was trimmed by 0 bases and J by 6 bases, leaving 6 bases between them. This CDR3 has 12 residues. TCRdb keeps only in-frame clones here, not all; method: immunoSEQ multiplex PCR. This repertoire shows 30,000 to 40,000 clones, around 78% found once; its top ten account for roughly 9%. The chain links TRBV4-1 to TRBJ2-7; maybe TRBD1 (5 bases). This sample comprised PBMCs, obtained from a glioma patient treated with radiotherapy, temozolomide or both. The clonotype originates from a man aged 35 to 55 with glioma. Some clones in this sample may be carry-over from other donors' samples. Here the CDR3 DNA reads TGCGCCAGCAGCCAAGAGGGGCTCGAGCAGTACTTC. Its protein is CASSQEGLEQYF.